The present T cell receptor (beta chain) was sequenced within a study of blood T cell repertoires in COVID-19 (dated by TCRdb to the early 2020s). Notes on the research overall: The collaborator samples originated in the United States, Italy and Spain and spanned the acute and convalescent phases of COVID-19. The material from the prospective study consisted of cDNA or gDNA derived from T cells, B-cell-depleted T cells, or PBMCs. Subjects who had been exposed to COVID-19, were actively infected with it, or had recovered from it provided the deeply sampled blood TCRbeta repertoires that made up the dataset. The repertoires were released in a freely available public database meant as a resource for research on the immune response to SARS-CoV-2. The samples were drawn from two sources: the first 160 participants of the ongoing ImmuneRACE study, and 1,000 to 1,500 subjects contributed by 6 global collaborators. Sample metadata almost always included a de-identified subject ID, COVID-19 status, age in years and sex. HLA class I and class II types, where available, came from metadata supplied by the sample provider rather than from assay-based typing.

Inclusive of the bounding cysteine and phenylalanine, the CDR3 is 13 residues long. Only the CDR3 DNA is retained, 39 bases long and in frame from the first base. CDR1 MNHEY and CDR2 SVGAGI were looked up in the germline V gene. V loses 5 bases, J loses 4 bases, and the germline ends lie 11 bases apart. TCRbeta CDR3 regions were amplified from genomic DNA using the immunoSEQ Assay, a bias-controlled multiplex PCR. In the authors' own workflow: Nucleated cell counts per sample were estimated from amplification of reference gene primers within the assay. To quantify the absolute abundance of each unique TCRbeta CDR3 rearrangement, sequence reads were collapsed and filtered. For each sample, productive Simpson clonality was calculated by taking the square root of Simpson's diversity index across productive rearrangements. Here the immuneACCESS table is served through TCRdb, limited to in-frame sequences with V and J called. Missing clones are a known gap in these copies; in checked studies unresolved V genes cover under half, and the rest lacks a known reason. From that table come the V and J calls and clone size; the DNA was used to work out D and trimming. The sample yields 140,000 to 150,000 clones; 65% to 80% were counted once. The top ten constitute 16% of the sample.

Note on this clone: What this receptor recognizes is not known. The sample holds no much larger clone one base away, and base qualities are not on file.

The study at large found these results: The quantity of clinical and demographic metadata differed by source and by participant and was supplied without curation.

Collaborating institutions collected whole blood in K2EDTA tubes following their own protocols. For TCRbeta analysis, collaborators shipped samples in one of three forms: frozen whole blood, isolated PBMCs, or DNA extracted from either of those sample types. Sequencing used peripheral blood. This TCR derives from a man aged 50 or older with acute or convalescent COVID-19. The rearrangement joined TRBV6-5 to TRBJ1-1, with the D gene not clear enough to name. CDR3 protein: CASSIGGGTEAFF. The DNA sequence is given as TGTGCCAGCAGTATTGGAGGAGGCACTGAAGCTTTCTTT.